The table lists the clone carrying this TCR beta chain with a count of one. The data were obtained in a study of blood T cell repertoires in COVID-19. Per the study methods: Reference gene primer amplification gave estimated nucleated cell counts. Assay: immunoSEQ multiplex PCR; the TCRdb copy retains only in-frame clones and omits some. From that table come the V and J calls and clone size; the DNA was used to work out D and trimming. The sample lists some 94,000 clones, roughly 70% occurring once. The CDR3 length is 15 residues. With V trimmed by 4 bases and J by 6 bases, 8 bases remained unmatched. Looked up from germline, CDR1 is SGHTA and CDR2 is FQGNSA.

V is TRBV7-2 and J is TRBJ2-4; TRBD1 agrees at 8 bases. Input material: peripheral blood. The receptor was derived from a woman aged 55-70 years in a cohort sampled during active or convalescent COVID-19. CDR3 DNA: TGTGCCAGCAGCTACCAGGGGGCAATTCCAAACATTCAGTACTTC. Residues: CASSYQGAIPNIQYF.